What follows are 20 T cell receptor beta chains derived from one specimen sequenced in a study of Tregs in tolerant kidney transplant recipients. Assay used: immunoSEQ multiplex PCR; TCRdb lists only in-frame clones, some missing. This sample's table has roughly 48,000 clones. Here the sequenced sample was CD4+ T cells from blood, taken before the transplant. The source is a human donor who received a combined kidney and bone marrow transplant.

A word on this clone: The missing CDR3 end, 3 residues past where the read stops, is filled in from the germline J gene. The J gene is TRBJ1-1, the V gene TRBV7-3, with 8 bases fitting TRBD1. V lost 5 bases to trimming and J lost 1 base; unmatched junction nucleotides: 6. From germline, CDR1 is SGHTA and CDR2 FQGTGA. The CDR3 extends over 15 amino acids. The CDR3 reads CASSTGTGENTEAFF. The DNA read from the CDR3 is TGTGCCAGCAGCACGGGGACAGGAGAGAACACTGAA.

About this clone itself: Read coverage stops 3 residues before the CDR3 terminus; the germline J gene supplies the remainder. The rearrangement joins TRBV20-1 to TRBJ2-5, with TRBD1 identical over 8 bases. Germline V gene sequence: CDR1 DFQATT, CDR2 SNEGSKA (reference sequence). This CDR3 contains 16 residues. The J segment lost 7 bases and the V segment lost 6 bases, leaving 19 bases of the junction unmatched. CDR3 region: CSAAPGQGFVGATQYF. Partial CDR3 DNA: TGCAGTGCGGCCCCCGGACAGGGATTCGTCGGGGCGACC.

A word on this clone: Read coverage stops 3 residues before the CDR3 terminus; the germline J gene supplies the remainder. The rearrangement joins TRBV29-1 to TRBJ2-5, with TRBD1 identical over 9 bases. This CDR3 is built from 13 residues. The V gene end was trimmed by 4 bases and the J gene end by 4 bases; junction bases not matched to a gene: 4. Germline values: CDR1 SQVTM, CDR2 ANQGSEA. The sequenced part of the CDR3 DNA is TGCAGCGTTGTAGGGACAGGGCCAGAGACC. This encodes CSVVGTGPET. The CDR3, in full, reads CSVVGTGPETQYF.

The CDR3 bases that were read are TGTGCCAGTAGTGCGGGACTAGCGGGAGCTGGGGCCAACGTC. This gives the protein CASSAGLAGAGANV. The whole CDR3 is CASSAGLAGAGANVLTF. The J gene is TRBJ2-6, the V gene TRBV19; 14 bases line up with TRBD2. The read terminates 3 residues before the CDR3 end, so the remaining end is supplied by the germline J gene. Trimming removed 5 bases from V and 2 bases from J; junction bases left unmatched: 2. From germline, CDR1 is LNHDA and CDR2 SQIVND (reference sequence). CDR3 size: 17 residues.

With regard to this clone: With the read ending 3 residues before the CDR3 end, the germline J gene is used to fill in that end. The chain links TRBV20-1 to TRBJ2-1; 11 positions match TRBD2. Germline CDR1 DFQATT, CDR2 SNEGSKA (reference sequence). The CDR3 covers 14 residues. Unmatched junction bases numbered 8, after V lost 6 bases and J lost 7 bases. CDR3 protein: CSAGSGRVRNEQFF. Incomplete CDR3 DNA: TGCAGTGCGGGTAGCGGGAGGGTGCGTAATGAG.

Comment on this clone: The read falls 3 residues short of the CDR3 end, and the missing part is taken from the germline J gene. The rearrangement links TRBV20-1 to TRBJ2-7, with TRBD2 matching 14 bases. The CDR3 length is 17 residues. In germline, CDR1 is DFQATT, CDR2 SNEGSKA (reference sequence). The V gene end was trimmed by 6 bases and the J gene end by 1 base; junction bases not matched to a gene: 11. CDR3 amino acids: CSAGSPGTSGSSYEQYF. The DNA read from the CDR3 is TGCAGTGCCGGCAGTCCCGGGACTAGCGGGAGTTCCTACGAG.

This chain's CDR3 is CASSLGDTSQETQYF. CDR3 bases read: TGCGCCAGCAGCTTGGGGGACACTTCCCAAGAGACC. This sequence joins TRBV5-1 and TRBJ2-5, with D perhaps matching TRBD1 (6 bases). The CDR3 end falls 3 residues outside the read, so it is completed with the germline J gene. CDR1 is SGHRS and CDR2 is YFSETQ in the germline V gene. The V and J ends lost 0 bases and 1 base respectively, with 10 bases between them. This CDR3 comprises 15 residues.

Concerning this clone: The read ends 3 residues shy of where the CDR3 ends; the end is completed using the germline J gene. V is TRBV5-1 and J is TRBJ2-5; TRBD1 matches 9 bases. The germline gives CDR1 SGHRS, CDR2 YFSETQ. The CDR3 has 14 amino acids. The junction had 4 bases not matched to a gene; V was cut back by 4 bases and J by 3 bases. The CDR3 loop reads CASSGDRAKETQYF. The CDR3 DNA, read in part, is TGCGCCAGCAGCGGGGACAGGGCAAAAGAGACC.

Comment on this clone: The CDR3 end lies 3 residues beyond the end of the read and is filled in from the germline J gene. V and J are TRBV20-1 and TRBJ2-7; 7 bases align to TRBD2. V was clipped by 0 bases and J by 4 bases; unmatched bases: 9. Germline V gene lookup returns CDR1 DFQATT and CDR2 SNEGSKA (reference sequence). This CDR3 region has 15 residues. The sequenced part of the CDR3 DNA is TGCAGTGCTAGAGATAAAGCGGGAAACCCTTACGAG. The encoded protein is CSARDKAGNPYE. The full-length CDR3 reads as CSARDKAGNPYEQYF.

The CDR3 bases that were read are TGTGCCAGCAGCTTAAAGGTTGGTAATGAAAAA. This encodes CASSLKVGNEK. In full, the CDR3 reads CASSLKVGNEKLFF. The gene calls are TRBV7-6 and TRBJ1-4, with D hard to call. Coverage ceases 3 residues before the CDR3 finishes, and the germline J gene fills in the end. The length of the CDR3 is 14 residues. In germline, CDR1 is SGHVS, CDR2 FNYEAQ. V was cut by 2 bases and J by 4 bases, with 8 bases left in between.

About this clone itself: Read sequence stops 3 residues before the CDR3 end, and the germline J gene provides the missing end. The chain carries TRBV11-3 and TRBJ2-7; 7 positions match TRBD2. The CDR3 contains 13 residues. CDR1 SGHNT and CDR2 YENEEA come from the germline V gene. The ends lost 4 bases at V and 6 bases at J; junction bases unmatched: 6. Here the CDR3 reads CASSWGGPGEQYF. The CDR3 bases that were read are TGTGCCAGCAGCTGGGGGGGACCCGGCGAG.

Comment on this clone: The sequenced fragment ends 3 residues before the CDR3 boundary, so the rest is inferred from the germline J gene. The chain employs TRBV23-1 and TRBJ2-2; D remains ambiguous. TRBV23-1 is treated as an ORF (open reading frame) with a function not yet certain. Trimming shortened V by 6 bases and J by 6 bases, and 8 bases separated the two germline ends. The CDR3 consists of 12 residues. CDR3 sequence reads: CASRQRSGELFF. The CDR3 bases that were read are TGCGCCAGCAGGCAGAGGTCCGGGGAG.

Remarks on this clone: The read terminates 3 residues ahead of where the CDR3 ends, so the germline J gene completes it. The chain couples TRBV5-1 to TRBJ1-2, with 8 bases lining up with TRBD1. CDR1 SGHRS and CDR2 YFSETQ come from the germline V gene. The CDR3 loop spans 14 amino acids. Trimming took 4 bases from V and 2 from J; bases not matched to a gene: 4. The CDR3 DNA, read in part, is TGCGCCAGCAGCCCGACAGGGGAAAACTATGGC. This sequence encodes CASSPTGENYG. The full CDR3 protein reads CASSPTGENYGYTF.

Incomplete CDR3 DNA: TGTGCCAGTAGTAGGCTAGCGGGAGGGAACACCGGGGAG. It is translated as CASSRLAGGNTGE. The whole CDR3 sequence reads CASSRLAGGNTGELFF. The chain couples TRBV19 to TRBJ2-2; 11 nucleotides align to TRBD2. The CDR3 is cut off 3 residues early in the read; its end comes from the germline J gene. The germline V gene encodes CDR1 LNHDA and CDR2 SQIVND (reference sequence). The junction had 2 bases not matched to a gene; V was cut back by 4 bases and J by 1 base. CDR3 size: 16 residues.

A note on this clone: The sequenced fragment ends 3 residues before the CDR3 boundary, so the rest is inferred from the germline J gene. V is TRBV2 and J is TRBJ2-2; tentative D call: TRBD2 (6 bases). Germline V lookup: CDR1 SNHLY, CDR2 FYNNEI. This CDR3 comprises 14 residues. The V end was cut by 2 bases, the J end by 5 bases, with 9 bases between. The CDR3 loop is CASSETGGTGELFF. The DNA read from the CDR3 is TGTGCCAGCAGTGAAACCGGGGGAACCGGGGAG.

For this clone: The observed sequence ends 3 residues before the CDR3 terminus, with the missing tail filled in from the germline J gene. V is TRBV6-2 or TRBV6-3 and J is TRBJ2-7; 11 bases agree with TRBD1. Losses at the gene ends were 8 bases for V and 6 bases for J; bases not matched to a gene: 6. Germline V gives CDR1 MNHEY, CDR2 SVGEGT. This CDR3 is built from 13 residues. The CDR3 bases that were read are TGTGCCAGCGGGACAGGGGGGCGAGGCGAG. Amino acids: CASGTGGRGE. The whole CDR3 protein reads CASGTGGRGEQYF.

CDR3 region: CASNLRGGETQYF. The covered CDR3 bases are TGTGCCAGTAACCTCAGGGGAGGAGAGACC. The rearrangement joins TRBV19 to TRBJ2-5; D might be TRBD1 or TRBD2, each matching 6 bases. The CDR3 end is not reached by the read, which stops 3 residues before it; the germline J gene fills it in. Trimming pared 7 bases from V and 4 bases from J, leaving 13 bases between. Germline CDR1 and CDR2: LNHDA and SQIVND (reference sequence). The CDR3 has 13 residues.

With regard to this clone: Read coverage stops 3 residues before the CDR3 terminus; the germline J gene supplies the remainder. The V gene is TRBV7-2, the J gene TRBJ1-5; D unclear. The V and J ends lost 5 bases and 2 bases respectively, with 10 bases between them. CDR3 length equals 14 residues. Per germline, CDR1 SGHTA and CDR2 FQGNSA. CDR3 in amino acids: CASSERVGNQPQHF. The sequenced part of the CDR3 DNA is TGTGCCAGCAGCGAGAGGGTGGGCAATCAGCCC.

Details on this clone: The read is 3 residues too short to cover the CDR3 end, so that end is filled in from the germline J gene. The chain links TRBV5-6 to TRBJ2-3; 9 bases agree with TRBD1. This CDR3 is 15 amino acids long. Germline CDR1 reads SGHDT; CDR2 reads YYEEEE. V shed 0 bases, J shed 3 bases, and the junction held 2 bases outside the gene matches. CDR3 region: CASSLEQGATDTQYF. The sequenced part of the CDR3 DNA is TGTGCCAGCAGCTTGGAACAGGGGGCTACAGATACG. The whole variable domain, filled in from reference TRBV5-6 and TRBJ2-3, reads DAGVTQSPTHLIKTRGQQVTLRCSPKSGHDTVSWYQQALGQGPQFIFQYYEEEERQRGNFPDRFSGHQFPNYSSELNVNALLLGDSALYLCASSLEQGATDTQYFGPGTRLTVL.

On this clone: The read gets to within 3 residues of the CDR3 end, and the germline J gene fills in the rest. V usage is TRBV6-1 and J usage is TRBJ2-7; D is possibly TRBD2 (5 bases). Germline assignment: CDR1 MNHNS and CDR2 SASEGT. The CDR3 length is 14 residues. Trimming cost V 2 bases and J 3 bases, with 11 bases left between them. The CDR3 DNA, read in part, is TGTGCCAGCAGTGAAAATCCGGCGGGCTACGAG. It codes for CASSENPAGYE. The full CDR3 is CASSENPAGYEQYF.